The clone carrying this TCR delta chain has a handful of counts. A much larger clone differs by one base, so this may be a read error. This entry is derived from a study of gamma-delta T cells after stem cell transplantation. TCRdb re-processed the RT-PCR reads via CATT. In the table there are approximately 2,200 delta-chain clones, roughly 1.1% of which are singletons. This CDR3 has 17 residues. The V segment lost 3 bases and the J segment 7 bases; nucleotides outside the gene matches: 13. In germline, CDR1 is GEAIGNYY, CDR2 EKD. Sequencing was performed on gamma-delta T cells. The chain joins TRDV2 to TRDJ1; 13 nucleotides agree with TRDD3. This receptor was obtained from a human donor. It is not recorded whose cells these are; they may come from a transplant donor. The CDR3 loop reads CACDFLLGDTRRGKLIF. In DNA form, the CDR3 reads TGTGCCTGTGACTTCTTACTGGGGGATACGCGAAGGGGTAAACTCATCTTT.